This T cell receptor beta chain was recorded in a study of CD8+CD57+ T cells in acquired aplastic anemia. As for the study in general: DNA per sorted CD4+ or CD8+ sample ranged about 0.17 to 30 ug, averaging around 3.2 ug. Study observations and caveats: Patients and controls were found to share about 31 CD8+ CDR3 sequences. Patients and controls were not found to differ significantly in CD8+ Simpson's diversity.

For this clonotype: Its target is not known.

Patients chosen for sequencing had shown CD8+CD57+ cell expansion by flow cytometry. The blood sampling took place in patients who had so far received no therapy. For CDR3 and TCR beta VDJ profiling, genomic DNA was the template used. TCRdb recomputed calls from the reads with MiXCR, one row per CDR3 protein. Among over 150,000 distinct CDR3 sequences listed, nearly 65% were seen once. The length of the CDR3 is 14 residues. Looked up from germline, CDR1 is LNHDA and CDR2 is SQIVND (reference sequence). Losses at the gene ends were 5 bases for V and 4 bases for J; bases not matched to a gene: 8. This TCR was recovered from a human donor with aplastic anemia. The sequencing input was sorted CD4+, CD8+, or CD8+CD57+ T cells (not recorded which) from PBMCs. The rearrangement uses TRBV19 and TRBJ2-7, with 7 bases aligning to TRBD1. The CDR3 coding sequence is TGTGCCAGTAGTGTCGCCGGGACAGTGTACGAGCAGTACTTC. Protein sequence: CASSVAGTVYEQYF.